Included here is one T cell receptor beta chain sequence, with context. This record belongs to a study of ipilimumab plus nivolumab after autologous stem cell transplantation. Clones were read by immunoSEQ multiplex PCR, and TCRdb kept only the in-frame ones, dropping some. In the table there are around 84,000 clones, around 80% of which are singletons. Trimming removed 2 bases from V and 2 bases from J, with 5 bases in between. Germline lookup yields CDR1 LNHDA and CDR2 SQIVND (reference sequence). The CDR3 is 13 amino acids. The V gene is TRBV19, the J gene TRBJ2-3; no firm D call. The material was PBMCs, obtained in a trial of ipilimumab plus nivolumab as post-transplant consolidation. This TCR came from a male donor with diffuse large B-cell lymphoma. In DNA, the CDR3 is TGTGCCAGTAGTATACAGTCCACAGATACGCAGTATTTT. Translated, it gives CASSIQSTDTQYF. The variable domain in full, completed from reference TRBV19 and TRBJ2-3, reads DGGITQSPKYLFRKEGQNVTLSCEQNLNHDAMYWYRQDPGQGLRLIYYSQIVNDFQKGDIAEGYSVSREKKESFPLTVTSAQKNPTAFYLCASSIQSTDTQYFGPGTRLTVL.